The clone carrying this T cell receptor beta chain was seen more than once but under ten times. The sample is PBMC spiked with counted cells of clone KT2. Fixed numbers of PBMC received varying amounts of KT2 cells. An oligo carrying a UMI was ligated to the cDNA 3' end. The first PCR ran 4 to 5 cycles with an equimolar RC1.1 and RC1.2 beta primer mix. Separate processing of TCR alpha and beta chains began at the second PCR. Each CDR3 protein is one row after TCRdb ran MiXCR on the UMI-ligation and nested PCR reads. The sample comprises 25,000 to 35,000 distinct CDR3 sequences, approximately 10% of which are singletons, and about a tenth rests with the top ten. This sample is part of a study of quantifying T cell responses using KT2 cells. Study-wide context: RNA was reverse transcribed with TCR alpha and beta constant-region primers. The second PCR ran as a qPCR until a predetermined fluorescence threshold was reached.

The sequence was obtained from a human donor. The sample consisted of PBMCs spiked with cells of the T cell clone KT2.

The CDR3 sequence: CAWSTRTGSYTF. Written as DNA, the CDR3 is TGTGCCTGGAGTACTCGGACAGGGTCCTACACCTTC. This chain uses TRBV30 with TRBJ1-2; TRBD1 agrees at 8 bases. This CDR3 region has 12 residues. J was trimmed by 10 bases and V by 2 bases; bases with no gene match: 6. The germline gives CDR1 GTSNPN, CDR2 SVGIG (reference sequence). Complete variable domain (other parts from reference TRBV30 and TRBJ1-2): SQTIHQWPATLVQPVGSPLSLECTVEGTSNPNLYWYRQAAGRGLQLLFYSVGIGQISSEVPQNLSASRPQDRQFILSSKKLLLSDSGFYLCAWSTRTGSYTFGSGTRLTVV.